The text below deals with one T cell receptor beta chain. What it binds is unknown. The V end was cut by 6 bases, the J end by 2 bases, with 17 bases between. Germline loops: CDR1 KGHSH, CDR2 LQKENI. This CDR3 contains 15 residues. This sample is part of a study of T cells in narcolepsy. Study background: Healthy controls were enrolled alongside patients with narcolepsy type 1 or type 2.

Findings of the study overall: Healthy controls reportedly lacked the autoreactive clonotypes serially found in patients' blood. HCRT-specific and TRIB2-specific autoreactive clonotypes appeared among same-patient CSF and blood CD4+ clonotypes. In some patient and control memory CD4+ samples, autoreactive clones were absent.

TCRdb's copy holds only in-frame clones and misses some; the assay was immunoSEQ multiplex PCR. The data show over 30,000 clones, over 75% seen once. Sequencing was carried out using CD45RA- memory CD4+ T cells from PBMCs. This chain uses TRBV18 with TRBJ2-7; weak D call: TRBD2 (5 bases). The receptor was isolated from a human donor with narcolepsy. CDR3: CASSALGSRTYEQYF. CDR3 DNA: TGTGCCAGCTCTGCCTTGGGGAGCCGCACCTACGAGCAGTACTTC.